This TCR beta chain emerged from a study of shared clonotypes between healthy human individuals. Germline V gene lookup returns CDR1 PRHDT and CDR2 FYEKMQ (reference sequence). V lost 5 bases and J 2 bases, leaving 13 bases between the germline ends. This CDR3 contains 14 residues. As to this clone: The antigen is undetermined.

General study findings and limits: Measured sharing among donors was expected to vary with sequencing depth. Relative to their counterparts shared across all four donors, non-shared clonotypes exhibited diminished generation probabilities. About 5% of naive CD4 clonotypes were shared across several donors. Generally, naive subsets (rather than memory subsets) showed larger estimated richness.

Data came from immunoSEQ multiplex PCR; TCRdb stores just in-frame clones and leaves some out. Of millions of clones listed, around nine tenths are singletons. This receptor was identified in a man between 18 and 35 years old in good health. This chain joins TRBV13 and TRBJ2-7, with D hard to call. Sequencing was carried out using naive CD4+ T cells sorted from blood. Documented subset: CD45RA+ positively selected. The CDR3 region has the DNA TGTGCCAGCAGCCTCACCCAAAGGACCTACGAGCAGTACTTC. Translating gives CASSLTQRTYEQYF.